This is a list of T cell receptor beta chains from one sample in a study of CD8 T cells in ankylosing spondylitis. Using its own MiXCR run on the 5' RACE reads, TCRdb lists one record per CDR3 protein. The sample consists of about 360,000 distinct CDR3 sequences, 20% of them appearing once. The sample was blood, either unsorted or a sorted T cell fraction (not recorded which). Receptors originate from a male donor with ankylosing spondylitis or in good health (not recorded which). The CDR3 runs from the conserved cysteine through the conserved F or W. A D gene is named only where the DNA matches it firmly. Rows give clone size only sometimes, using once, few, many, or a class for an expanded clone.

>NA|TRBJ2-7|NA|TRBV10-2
TGCGCCAGCAGATCACTAGAACACCGGAACGAGCAGTACTTC
CASRSLEHRNEQYF
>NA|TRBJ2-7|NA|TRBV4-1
TGCGCCAGCAGCCAACCGGGACTCTCCTACGAGCAGTACTTC
CASSQPGLSYEQYF
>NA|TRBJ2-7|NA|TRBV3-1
TGTGCCAGCAGCCAAGAGTACAGATCCTACGAGCAGTACTTC
CASSQEYRSYEQYF
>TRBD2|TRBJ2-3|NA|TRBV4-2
TGTGCCAGCAGCCCGGGGGGGGAGAAAGATACGCAGTATTTT
CASSPGGEKDTQYF
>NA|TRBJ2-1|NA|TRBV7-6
TGTGCCAGCAGCTTAGACTGGGGGCAGTCCGATGAGCAGTTCTTC
CASSLDWGQSDEQFF
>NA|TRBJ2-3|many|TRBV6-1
TGTGCCAGCGGATACACAGATACGCAGTATTTT
CASGYTDTQYF
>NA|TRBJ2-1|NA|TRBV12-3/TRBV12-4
TGTGCCAGCACCCCGAGGAACCCCTACAATGAGCAGTTCTTC
CASTPRNPYNEQFF
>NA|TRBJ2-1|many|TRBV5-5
TGTGCCAGCAGCTTAGGGCCCGGGAGCTCCTACAATGAGCAGTTCTTC
CASSLGPGSSYNEQFF
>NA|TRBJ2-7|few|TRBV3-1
TGTGCCAGCAGCCAAGAGCTCGTCTACGAGCAGTACTTC
CASSQELVYEQYF
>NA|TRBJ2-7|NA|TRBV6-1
TGTGCCAGCAGGGGAACTCTTTCCCTTTGGGACGAGCAGTACTTC
CASRGTLSLWDEQYF
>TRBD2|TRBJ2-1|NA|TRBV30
TGTGCCTGGGGGGGAGCGGGGGCATGGGGGCAGTTCTTC
CAWGGAGAWGQFF
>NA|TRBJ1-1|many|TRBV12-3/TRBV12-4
TGTGCCAGCAGTTTGTTGGGGACTGAAGCTTTCTTT
CASSLLGTEAFF
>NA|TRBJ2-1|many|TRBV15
TGTGCCACCAGCAGATTTGCCTCCGGGGGTGTTATGTACAATGAGCAGTTCTTC
CATSRFASGGVMYNEQFF
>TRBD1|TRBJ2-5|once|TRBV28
TGTGCCAGCAGTTTCTTACAGGGGATTGCAGAGACCCAGTACTTC
CASSFLQGIAETQYF
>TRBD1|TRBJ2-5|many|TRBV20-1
TGCAGTGCTAGACGGGGGTCAGGGGGCCTAGAGACCCAGTACTTC
CSARRGSGGLETQYF
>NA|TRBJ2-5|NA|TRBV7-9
TGTGCCAGCAGCTCATCGGACAGCTTTCTTCAAGAGACCCAGTACTTC
CASSSSDSFLQETQYF
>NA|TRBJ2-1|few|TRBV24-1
TGTGCCACCAGTGACCTCGACTACAATGAGCAGTTCTTC
CATSDLDYNEQFF
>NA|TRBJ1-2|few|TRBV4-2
TGTGCCAGCAGCCAAGACAACACGCCTACGCCTAACTATGGCTACACCTTC
CASSQDNTPTPNYGYTF
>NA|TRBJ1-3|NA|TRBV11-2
TGTGCCAGCAGCCCGTATACTCAGGCGGGAAACACCATATATTTT
CASSPYTQAGNTIYF
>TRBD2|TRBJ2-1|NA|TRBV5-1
TGCGCCAGCAGCTTGAGTAGCGGGGGGCTCCCCTACAATGAGCAGTTCTTC
CASSLSSGGLPYNEQFF
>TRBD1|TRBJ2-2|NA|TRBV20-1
TGCAGTGCACGGTTGCCGGACAGGGCTCCCGGGGAGCTGTTTTTT
CSARLPDRAPGELFF
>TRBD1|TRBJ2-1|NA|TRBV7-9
TGTGCCAGCAGCTTTACAGGGGGCTACAATGAGCAGTTCTTC
CASSFTGGYNEQFF
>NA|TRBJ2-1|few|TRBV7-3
TGTGCCAGCAGCTTAACGTCGGGACAACTATACAATGAGCAGTTCTTC
CASSLTSGQLYNEQFF
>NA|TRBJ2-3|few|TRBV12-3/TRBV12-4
TGTGCCAGCAGTTTAGGGGACTTCACACCAGATACGCAGTATTTT
CASSLGDFTPDTQYF
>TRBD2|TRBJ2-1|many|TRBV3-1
TGTGCCAGCAGCTTAGCGGGGGAGGGACAGTTCTTC
CASSLAGEGQFF
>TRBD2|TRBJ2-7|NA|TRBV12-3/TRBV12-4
TGTGCCAGCAGTTTCCGACTAGCGGGGGGCGACGAGCAGTACTTC
CASSFRLAGGDEQYF
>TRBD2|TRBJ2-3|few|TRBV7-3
TGTGCCAGCAGCTTAGTCGGGGGGGCCCCAGATACGCAGTATTTT
CASSLVGGAPDTQYF
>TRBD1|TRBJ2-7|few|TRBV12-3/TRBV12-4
TGTGCCAGCAGTTTGGGGGACAGGGGGTGGTCCGAGCAGTACTTC
CASSLGDRGWSEQYF
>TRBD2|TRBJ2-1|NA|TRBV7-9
TGTGCCAGCAGCTCCAGACTAGCGGGGGGACTATACAATGAGCAGTTCTTC
CASSSRLAGGLYNEQFF
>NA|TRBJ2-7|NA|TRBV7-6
TGTGCCAGCAGCTTAGAGGCGGAGAGACACTACGAGCAGTACTTC
CASSLEAERHYEQYF
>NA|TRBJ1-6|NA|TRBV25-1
TGTGCCAGCAGTCTAGCCAATTCACCCCTCCACTTT
CASSLANSPLHF
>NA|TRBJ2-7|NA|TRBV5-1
TGCGCCAGCAGCTTGGAAGGCAGGGGCCACGAGCAGTACTTC
CASSLEGRGHEQYF